Here is one TCR beta chain with its context. The antigen is not known. Germline DNA was also extracted, while the blood RNA originated from unsorted whole blood. The investigators made TCR beta cDNA from roughly 0.45 ug total RNA, using a constant-region primer. Three rounds of nested multiplex PCR with slightly modified ARM-PCR produced TCR beta libraries. Rounds one and two of PCR, each of 10 to 11 cycles, were primed with TRBV1-TRBV30 forward primers and a C-beta reverse primer. Via MiXCR, TCRdb re-called the multiplex PCR reads, giving one row per CDR3 protein. Of around 330,000 distinct CDR3 sequences in the sample, 65% are singletons; the top ten hold about 8.4%. The data were obtained in a study of tumor-infiltrating lymphocytes in primary liver carcinoma. Study-level findings and limits: Top-250-clone fractions were significantly higher in tumors than in blood (p = 0.039).

The CDR3 sequence is 16 residues long. Trimming at V came to 5 bases and at J to 0 bases, leaving 5 bases not matched to a gene. Germline values: CDR1 MNHEY, CDR2 SVGAGI. The gene calls are TRBV6-5 and TRBJ2-5; 11 bases fit TRBD1. This receptor was obtained from a man aged 40-55 years with primary liver carcinoma and hepatitis B virus infection. Sequenced: peripheral blood. CDR3 amino acids: CASSPGQGAYQETQYF. In DNA, the CDR3 is TGTGCCAGCAGTCCAGGACAGGGGGCCTACCAAGAGACCCAGTACTTC.